This TCR beta chain was sequenced in a study of shared clonotypes between healthy human individuals. Whole-study findings and limits: Compared with memory subsets, naive subsets generally had larger estimated richness.

Regarding this clone: Its antigen is not identified.

Each sorted subset replicate got 200 ng genomic DNA, about 33,000 genomes. Here immunoSEQ multiplex PCR was the method, and the copy in TCRdb shows in-frame clones only, minus some. The table has approximately 330,000 clones, more than 60% seen once. The TCR originated in a man younger than 45 in good health. Sequenced: memory CD4+ T cells sorted from blood. Subset specified: CD45RA-negative fraction.

The chain's CDR3 is CASSEGQGFGPQHF. DNA for the CDR3: TGTGCCAGCAGTGAGGGCCAGGGGTTCGGGCCCCAGCATTTT. V and J are TRBV2 and TRBJ1-5, with D possibly matching TRBD1 (6 bases). Germline lookup yields CDR1 SNHLY and CDR2 FYNNEI. Trimming took 3 bases from V and 9 from J, leaving 15 bases between them. The CDR3 loop spans 14 amino acids.